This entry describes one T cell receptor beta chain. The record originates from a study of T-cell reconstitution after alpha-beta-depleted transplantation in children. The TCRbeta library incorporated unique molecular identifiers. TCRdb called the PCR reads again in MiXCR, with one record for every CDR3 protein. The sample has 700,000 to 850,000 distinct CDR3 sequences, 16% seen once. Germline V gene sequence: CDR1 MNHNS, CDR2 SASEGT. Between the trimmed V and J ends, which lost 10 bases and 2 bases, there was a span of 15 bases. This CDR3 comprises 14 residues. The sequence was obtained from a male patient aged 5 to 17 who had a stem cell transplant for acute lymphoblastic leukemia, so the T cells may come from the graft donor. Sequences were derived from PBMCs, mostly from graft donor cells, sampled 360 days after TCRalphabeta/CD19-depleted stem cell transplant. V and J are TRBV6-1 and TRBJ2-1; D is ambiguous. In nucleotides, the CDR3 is TGTGCCACCTCTAAGGGCGGCACCTACAATGAGCAGTTCTTC. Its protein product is CATSKGGTYNEQFF.